The clone carrying this T cell receptor beta chain occurred once. Its cognate antigen is unknown. This table comes from immunoSEQ multiplex PCR, and its TCRdb copy is limited to in-frame clones, with some not included. Of 25,000 to 30,000 clones detected, around 87% appear once; the ten largest clones hold 1.5% to 2%. This record comes from a study of PD-L1 blockade in urothelial cancer. In the study overall: At 6 weeks and at 3 weeks (second dose) after treatment start, blood was analyzed. Blood samples had a median of 141,255 T cells.

Findings of the study overall: Tumor-associated TCR clones expanded more in blood at 3 weeks in patients with durable benefit.

The clonotype was recovered from a middle-aged man with urothelial cancer. The sample consisted of PBMCs, taken around atezolizumab (anti-PD-L1) treatment.

CDR3 nucleotide sequence: TGCAGCGTTGAGGGCGGGACAGGGGGCTCCTACGAGCAGTACTTC. Amino acids: CSVEGGTGGSYEQYF. The chain uses TRBV29-1 and TRBJ2-7; 11 nucleotides agree with TRBD1. Germline CDR1 reads SQVTM; CDR2 reads ANQGSEA. The ends lost 3 bases at V and 0 bases at J; junction bases unmatched: 4. The CDR3 covers 15 residues.